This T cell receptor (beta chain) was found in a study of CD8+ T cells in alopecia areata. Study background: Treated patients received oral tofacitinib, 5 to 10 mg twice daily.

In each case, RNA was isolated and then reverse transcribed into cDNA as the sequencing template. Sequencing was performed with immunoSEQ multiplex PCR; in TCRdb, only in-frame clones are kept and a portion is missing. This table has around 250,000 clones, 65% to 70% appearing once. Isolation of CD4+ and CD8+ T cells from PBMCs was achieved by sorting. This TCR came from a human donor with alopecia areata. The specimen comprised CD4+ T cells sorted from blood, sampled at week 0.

The CDR3 DNA reads TGTGCCAGCAGCTTAAGACAGGGGCGCAATGAGCAGTTCTTC. It yields the protein CASSLRQGRNEQFF. The rearrangement uses TRBV7-3 and TRBJ2-1, with 8 bases aligning to TRBD1. The CDR3 runs 14 residues. From germline, CDR1 is SGHTA and CDR2 FQGTGA. V dropped 1 base and J dropped 6; count of bases not matched to a gene: 2.